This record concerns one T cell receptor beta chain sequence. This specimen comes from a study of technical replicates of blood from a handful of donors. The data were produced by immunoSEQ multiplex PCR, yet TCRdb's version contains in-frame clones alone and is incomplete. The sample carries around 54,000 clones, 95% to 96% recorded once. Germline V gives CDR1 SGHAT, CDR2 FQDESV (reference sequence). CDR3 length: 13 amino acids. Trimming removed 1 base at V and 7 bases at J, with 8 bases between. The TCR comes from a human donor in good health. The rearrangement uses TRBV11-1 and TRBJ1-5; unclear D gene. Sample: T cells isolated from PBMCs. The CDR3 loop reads CASSLEFGQPQHF. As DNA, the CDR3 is TGTGCCAGCAGCTTAGAGTTCGGGCAGCCCCAGCATTTT.